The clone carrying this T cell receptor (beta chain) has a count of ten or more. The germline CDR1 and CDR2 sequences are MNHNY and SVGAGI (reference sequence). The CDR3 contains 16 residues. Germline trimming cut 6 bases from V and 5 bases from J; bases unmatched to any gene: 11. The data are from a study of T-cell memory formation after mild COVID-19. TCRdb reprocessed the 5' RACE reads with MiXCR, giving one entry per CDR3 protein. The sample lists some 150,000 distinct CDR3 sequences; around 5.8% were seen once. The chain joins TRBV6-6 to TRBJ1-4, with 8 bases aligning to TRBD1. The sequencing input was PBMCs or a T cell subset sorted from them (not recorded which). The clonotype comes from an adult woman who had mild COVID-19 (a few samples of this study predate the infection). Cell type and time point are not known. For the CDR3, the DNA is TGTGCCAGCAGCTCCCGGGACAGGCCCCGCAATGAAAAACTGTTTTTT. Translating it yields CASSSRDRPRNEKLFF.